One and the same sample provided the 8 T cell receptor beta chains below, sequenced in a study of blood T cells in healthy people across ages. It was with a sample-barcoded 5' primer and a J-beta primer mix that a second PCR of roughly 7 to 12 cycles was run. TCRdb ran MiXCR on the 5' RACE reads and lists one entry per CDR3 protein. The data hold over 950,000 distinct CDR3 sequences, with just over 50% observed a single time. The sequencing sample was made of blood. These receptors came from a woman aged 60-75 years in good health.

This clonotype came up once. The chain joins TRBV2 to TRBJ2-7, with D perhaps given as TRBD1 or TRBD2 (6 bases each). The germline V and J ends were trimmed by 4 bases and 3 bases, with 16 bases remaining between them. The CDR3 extends over 15 amino acids. Germline V gene lookup returns CDR1 SNHLY and CDR2 FYNNEI. DNA for the CDR3: TGTGCCAGCAGTGGCCAGGGGCGGGGAGACTACGAGCAGTACTTC. Translated, it gives CASSGQGRGDYEQYF. Filled out from reference TRBV2 and TRBJ2-7, the complete variable domain reads EPEVTQTPSHQVTQMGQEVILRCVPISNHLYFYWYRQILGQKVEFLVSFYNNEISEKSEIFDDQFSVERPDGSNFTLKIRSTKLEDSAMYFCASSGQGRGDYEQYFGPGTRLTVT.

The CDR3 region is CSASRTGGAVAEAFF. DNA for the CDR3: TGCAGTGCTAGTCGAACAGGGGGCGCCGTGGCTGAAGCTTTCTTT. The chain recombines TRBV20-1 with TRBJ1-1, with 9 bases matching TRBD1. CDR3 length: 15 amino acids. Germline V gene lookup returns CDR1 DFQATT and CDR2 SNEGSKA (reference sequence). V dropped 3 bases and J dropped 6; count of bases not matched to a gene: 11.

The chain has TRBV5-1 and TRBJ2-3; D remains unclear. Per germline, CDR1 SGHRS and CDR2 YFSETQ. There are 14 residues in the CDR3. Trimming removed 4 bases at V and 3 bases at J, with 12 bases between. In DNA form, the CDR3 reads TGCGCCAGCAGCCTGATGGTAGGAACAGATACGCAGTATTTT. Protein sequence: CASSLMVGTDTQYF.

This clonotype has a handful of counts. It may be a read error: a sequence one base away is much more abundant. The chain recombines TRBV29-1 with TRBJ2-5, with D unclear. CDR1 is SQVTM, CDR2 ANQGSEA, per germline. V was cut by 8 bases and J by 11 bases, with 15 bases left in between. This CDR3 is built from 10 residues. For the CDR3, the DNA is TGCAGCTCCCAATCGGATGAGCAGTACTTC. Amino acids: CSSQSDEQYF.

This clonotype has a handful of counts. The rearrangement uses TRBV7-9 and TRBJ2-5; tentative D call: TRBD1 (6 bases). The CDR3 is 15 residues long. CDR1 and CDR2 (germline): SEHNR, FQNEAQ (reference sequence). The V and J ends lost 2 bases and 5 bases respectively, with 15 bases between them. For the CDR3, the DNA is TGTGCCAGCAGCTTAAGCACAGGGAACGCGGAGACCCAGTACTTC. This sequence encodes CASSLSTGNAETQYF.

The chain is built from TRBV11-2 and TRBJ1-1, with D unclear. This CDR3 spans 14 amino acids. The germline CDR1 and CDR2 sequences are SGHAT and FQNNGV. The V end lost 0 bases, the J end lost 7 bases, and 12 bases lay between the germline ends. This CDR3 reads CASSLDIRLGEAFF. CDR3 sequence (DNA): TGTGCCAGCAGCTTAGATATCAGGTTGGGTGAAGCTTTCTTT.

This clonotype was seen a few times. The V and J genes are TRBV20-1 and TRBJ2-7; TRBD2 matches 7 bases. Trimming cost V 0 bases and J 0 bases; bases outside gene matches: 5. CDR1 is DFQATT and CDR2 is SNEGSKA in the germline V gene (reference sequence). CDR3 length: 15 amino acids. The CDR3 region is CSARDRSGVSYEQYF. The CDR3 DNA follows: TGCAGTGCTAGAGACAGAAGCGGGGTCTCCTACGAGCAGTACTTC.

Here the CDR3 reads CASSHWTSGRAGETQYF. The CDR3 DNA sequence: TGTGCCAGCAGCCACTGGACTAGCGGGAGGGCCGGTGAGACCCAGTACTTC. This chain uses TRBV5-6 with TRBJ2-4, with TRBD2 matching over 15 bases. The end of the DNA fits TRBJ2-5 better, so the J call may be wrong. Germline V gene sequence: CDR1 SGHDT, CDR2 YYEEEE. The CDR3 totals 17 residues.